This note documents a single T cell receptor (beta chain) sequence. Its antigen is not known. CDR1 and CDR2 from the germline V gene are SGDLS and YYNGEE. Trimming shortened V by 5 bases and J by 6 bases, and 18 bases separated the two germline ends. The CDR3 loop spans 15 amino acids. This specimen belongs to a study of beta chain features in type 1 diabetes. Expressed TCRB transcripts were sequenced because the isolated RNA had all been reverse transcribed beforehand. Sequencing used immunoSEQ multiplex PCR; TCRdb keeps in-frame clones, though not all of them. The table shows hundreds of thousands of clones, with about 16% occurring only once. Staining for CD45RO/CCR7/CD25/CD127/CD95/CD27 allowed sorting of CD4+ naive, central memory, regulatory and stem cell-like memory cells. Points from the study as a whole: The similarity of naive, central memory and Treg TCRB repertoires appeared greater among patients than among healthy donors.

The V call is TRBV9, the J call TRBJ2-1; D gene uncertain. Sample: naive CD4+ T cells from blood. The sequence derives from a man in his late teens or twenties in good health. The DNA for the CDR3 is TGTGCCAGCAGTGGCGGCAGCGAGAGGTTCAATGAGCAGTTCTTC. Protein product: CASSGGSERFNEQFF.